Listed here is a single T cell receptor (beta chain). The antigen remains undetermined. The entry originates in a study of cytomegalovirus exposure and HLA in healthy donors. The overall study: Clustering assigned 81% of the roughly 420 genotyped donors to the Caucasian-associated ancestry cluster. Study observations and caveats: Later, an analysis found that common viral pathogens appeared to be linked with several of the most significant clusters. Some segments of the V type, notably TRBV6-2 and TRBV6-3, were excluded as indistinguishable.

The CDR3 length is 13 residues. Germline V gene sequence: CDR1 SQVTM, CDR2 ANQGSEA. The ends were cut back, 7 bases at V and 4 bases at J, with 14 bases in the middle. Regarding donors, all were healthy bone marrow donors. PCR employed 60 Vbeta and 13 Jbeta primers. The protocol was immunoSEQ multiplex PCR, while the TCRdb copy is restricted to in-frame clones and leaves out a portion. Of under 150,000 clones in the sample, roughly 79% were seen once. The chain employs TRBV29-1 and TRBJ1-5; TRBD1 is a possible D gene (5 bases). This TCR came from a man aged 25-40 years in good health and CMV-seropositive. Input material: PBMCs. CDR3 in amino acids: CSARGGLNQPQHF. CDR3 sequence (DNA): TGCAGCGCCCGGGGGGGTCTGAATCAGCCCCAGCATTTT.